In its sample, the clone carrying this T cell receptor beta chain was seen many times. Its target is not known. TCRdb re-called the reads with MiXCR, one entry per CDR3 protein. The data show about 140,000 distinct CDR3 sequences, 5.5% to 7% seen once. The sample originates from a study of T cell repertoires in cytomegalovirus infection. About the study: In public TCR beta signatures, there were indications of both CMV infection and matching HLA type.

The study, taken as a whole, reports: Within the response measured ex vivo, HLA-C-restricted CMV-specific TCR beta clonotypes were dominant. Totalled public TCR beta family frequency picked out people who carried CMV plus the relevant HLA.

Germline CDR1 reads SGHTA; CDR2 reads FQGTGA. J was trimmed by 2 bases and V by 5 bases; bases with no gene match: 4. The CDR3 contains 14 residues. The sequence was obtained from a human donor in good health (CMV status not recorded). Some clones in this sample may be carry-over from other donors' samples. Specimen: PBMCs. The V and J genes are TRBV7-3 and TRBJ2-3; 7 nucleotides align to TRBD2. In DNA form, the CDR3 reads TGTGCCAGCAGCGCGACTAGCTCCACAGATACGCAGTATTTT. This encodes CASSATSSTDTQYF.